This T cell receptor beta chain was identified in a study of tumor-infiltrating lymphocytes in primary liver carcinoma (dated by TCRdb to 2016 to 2017). For the wider study: Five patients with histopathologically diagnosed primary liver carcinoma underwent surgical resection in China between late 2015 and March 2016. The five patients, three men and two women aged 30 to 69 years, had hepatocellular carcinoma (four) or combined HCC and intrahepatic cholangiocarcinoma (one). The tumors of the five patients were staged as T1-T3 N0M0, with maximum diameters ranging from about 4 to 10 cm. Roughly 3.5 to 7.5 million productive TCRbeta reads were obtained per sample, and no significant difference in read depth was found between tissue types. The study combined TCRbeta repertoire sequencing, expression microarrays and whole-exome sequencing across five regions of each liver tumor, with adjacent normal tissue and blood. TCRbeta repertoire sequencing covered approximately 35 specimens from 5 patients: roughly 25 tumor regions, 5 adjacent noncancerous liver tissues and 5 peripheral blood samples. Repertoires from technical replicates were highly reproducible, with mean shared-clone rates about 0.88 and correlation coefficients above 0.95.

The cysteine opens and the phenylalanine closes a CDR3 of 13 amino acids. Only the CDR3 DNA stays, 39 bases, in frame from base 1. Trimming costs V 5 bases and J 3 bases, and their ends lie 11 bases apart. As encoded in the germline V gene (reference sequence), CDR1 is SGHAT while CDR2 is FQDESV. TCRbeta-specific cDNA was reverse-transcribed from 500 ng total RNA using a constant-region primer and ProtoScript II reverse transcriptase. TCRbeta libraries were built with three nested multiplex PCR rounds, a slightly modified ARM-PCR procedure. Each of the first two PCR rounds ran for around 11 cycles using multiplex TRBV1-TRBV30 forward primers together with a Cbeta reverse primer. Sample barcodes and Illumina adapters were added in a final 25-cycle PCR using Deep VentR polymerase. Before sequencing, amplicons between 200 and 500 bp were purified from gel using a QIAquick gel extraction kit. An Illumina HiSeq 2500 was used to sequence the TCRbeta amplicons with 250-bp paired-end reads. The original pipeline was this. To recover full CDR3 sequences, reads were quality-trimmed using Trimmomatic v0.33 and paired reads were then merged using FLASH v1.2.11. MiGEC v1.2.1b assigned V, D and J germline segments to the rearranged TCRbeta sequences. VDJtools v1.0.0 computed clonotype statistics and Shannon-Wiener diversity indices. To cut down on sampling bias, every analysis after diversity analysis relied on just the 250 most abundant clonotypes from each sample. TCRdb took the public reads, trimmed them with fastp at Q25, ran MiXCR for clone calling and kept in-frame beta chains. Rows are combined by CDR3 protein, so each entry shows the most common genes and DNA. It is TCRdb's table, rather than the study itself, that gives the V and J calls and clone size. Within this sample are 300,000 to 400,000 distinct CDR3 sequences, with 65% of them counted one time only. The ten largest make up 9% to 10% of the sample.

As regards this clonotype: Its antigen remains unidentified. The sample holds no much larger clone one base away, and base qualities are not on file.

TRIzol reagent was used to extract blood RNA from unsorted whole blood, while the DNeasy Blood & Tissue kit provided the germline DNA. Patients had chronic HBV infection and were treatment-naive at sampling. Before surgery, approximately 3.6 milliliters of peripheral blood were drawn into K2EDTA tubes. Study-wide findings and limitations: With just four or five patients in the study, the authors point out that the findings should be validated in a larger study. Because the samples were bulk and unsorted, CD4+ and CD8+ T cell repertoires could not be compared. Consistent with antigen-driven expansion, pairs of tumor regions showed higher repertoire overlap (mean roughly 35%) than either tumor-adjacent pairs (approximately 17%) or tumor-blood pairs (roughly 14%). Because only the TCR beta chain was sequenced and unpaired alpha chains were not captured, true repertoire diversity is likely underestimated. Compared with blood, tumors had a significantly larger share of the repertoire taken up by the top 250 clones (p = 0.039).

This sequence originates from a man in his forties with primary liver carcinoma and hepatitis B virus infection. In this chain, TRBV11-1 is recombined with TRBJ2-7, with no D gene named confidently. The sequenced sample was peripheral blood. The DNA is TGTGCCAGCAGCCTGATAAGAAGCTACGAGCAGTACTTC. This encodes CASSLIRSYEQYF.